The rows below give T cell receptor beta chains drawn from one sample of a study of OX40 agonist ivuxolimab in advanced cancers. Produced via immunoSEQ multiplex PCR; TCRdb's table is partial and in-frame only. This table has 100,000 to 110,000 clones, approximately 89% appearing once. This specimen was CD4+ or CD8+ T cells sorted from blood, taken in a trial of the OX40 agonist ivuxolimab. The receptor source for this set is an adult with an advanced solid tumor such as melanoma, head and neck, liver or kidney cancer. CDR3s include the opening cysteine and the closing phenylalanine or tryptophan. The order of the fields is CDR3 protein, CDR3 DNA, V gene, J gene, clone size, D gene. D genes are given only for firm matches. Clone size is not always given. Where it is, it says once, few, many or a class for expanded clones.

CDR3: CASSFGDRNYGYTF
DNA: TGTGCCAGCAGTTTCGGGGACAGAAACTATGGCTACACCTTC
V: TRBV28
J: TRBJ1-2
size: -
D: TRBD1

CDR3: CASSSRDRSTDTQYF
DNA: TGTGCCAGCAGCTCCCGGGACAGGAGCACAGATACGCAGTATTTT
V: TRBV7-8
J: TRBJ2-3
size: once
D: TRBD1

CDR3: CASSIGGSLEAFF
DNA: TGTGCCAGTAGTATTGGTGGTTCTCTTGAAGCTTTCTTT
V: TRBV19
J: TRBJ1-1
size: once
D: -

CDR3: CASSLRNSYQPQHF
DNA: TGTGCCAGCAGCCTAAGGAACAGCTATCAGCCCCAGCATTTT
V: TRBV7-2
J: TRBJ1-5
size: -
D: -

CDR3: CAISEPAGASYEQYF
DNA: TGTGCCATCAGTGAGCCAGCGGGGGCCTCCTACGAGCAGTACTTC
V: TRBV10-3
J: TRBJ2-7
size: -
D: TRBD2

CDR3: CASSADRGSFETQYF
DNA: TGCGCCAGCAGCGCCGACAGGGGGTCGTTTGAGACCCAGTACTTC
V: TRBV5-1
J: TRBJ2-5
size: -
D: TRBD1

CDR3: CASSLKVNTEAFF
DNA: TGCGCCAGCAGCTTGAAGGTAAACACTGAAGCTTTCTTT
V: TRBV5-1
J: TRBJ1-1
size: few
D: -

CDR3: CASSLDSGGGNQPQHF
DNA: TGCGCCAGCAGCTTGGATTCAGGGGGGGGCAATCAGCCCCAGCATTTT
V: TRBV5-1
J: TRBJ1-5
size: few
D: TRBD1

CDR3: CASRVTSGVYNEQFF
DNA: TGTGCCAGCAGGGTGACTAGCGGAGTCTACAATGAGCAGTTCTTC
V: TRBV27
J: TRBJ2-1
size: -
D: TRBD2

CDR3: CASSPSGQSHEQYF
DNA: TGTGCCAGTAGTCCCTCGGGACAGTCCCACGAGCAGTACTTC
V: TRBV19
J: TRBJ2-7
size: -
D: TRBD1

CDR3: CASSLTSGLGNEQFF
DNA: TGCGCCAGCAGCTTGACTAGCGGTCTGGGAAATGAGCAGTTCTTC
V: TRBV5-1
J: TRBJ2-1
size: -
D: TRBD2

CDR3: CSVGVGLGEQYF
DNA: TGCAGCGTTGGCGTGGGGCTCGGCGAGCAGTACTTC
V: TRBV29-1
J: TRBJ2-7
size: -
D: -

CDR3: CASSWGSGNSYNEQFF
DNA: TGCGCCAGCAGTTGGGGCTCGGGGAACTCCTACAATGAGCAGTTCTTC
V: TRBV4-1
J: TRBJ2-1
size: -
D: -

CDR3: CASSVSGRETQYF
DNA: TGTGCCAGCAGCGTGTCCGGGAGGGAGACCCAGTACTTC
V: TRBV9
J: TRBJ2-5
size: -
D: TRBD2

CDR3: CASSPGEGRGAKNIQYF
DNA: TGTGCCAGCTCACCAGGGGAGGGGCGCGGGGCCAAAAACATTCAGTACTTC
V: TRBV18
J: TRBJ2-4
size: -
D: TRBD2

CDR3: CASRPQGNSGNTIYF
DNA: TGTGCCAGCAGACCTCAGGGCAACTCTGGAAACACCATATATTTT
V: TRBV7-2
J: TRBJ1-3
size: -
D: -

CDR3: CATRREGGTDTQYF
DNA: TGTGCCACCAGGAGGGAGGGGGGAACAGATACGCAGTATTTT
V: TRBV19
J: TRBJ2-3
size: -
D: -

CDR3: CASSVAPGTSGAGQFF
DNA: TGTGCCAGCAGCGTAGCCCCGGGGACTAGCGGGGCAGGCCAGTTCTTC
V: TRBV9
J: TRBJ2-1
size: -
D: TRBD2

CDR3: CASSSRRDGVGPQHF
DNA: TGTGCCAGTAGCTCCCGTCGGGACGGGGTAGGCCCCCAGCATTTT
V: TRBV19
J: TRBJ1-5
size: once
D: -

CDR3: CASSLFLLSYNEQFF
DNA: TGTGCCAGCAGCTTATTCCTGCTCTCCTACAATGAGCAGTTCTTC
V: TRBV7-9
J: TRBJ2-1
size: -
D: -

CDR3: CSAGQGNGGYTF
DNA: TGCAGCGCCGGACAGGGGAATGGTGGCTACACCTTC
V: TRBV29-1
J: TRBJ1-2
size: once
D: TRBD1

CDR3: CASSPWSRVGTEAFF
DNA: TGTGCCAGTAGCCCCTGGAGCAGGGTAGGTACTGAAGCTTTCTTT
V: TRBV19
J: TRBJ1-1
size: few
D: -

CDR3: CASSFLGQGKETQYF
DNA: TGTGCCAGCAGCTTTTTGGGACAGGGGAAAGAGACCCAGTACTTC
V: TRBV7-9
J: TRBJ2-5
size: once
D: TRBD1

CDR3: CASSDLLAAAKNIQYF
DNA: TGTGCCAGCAGTGACTTGCTAGCGGCAGCCAAAAACATTCAGTACTTC
V: TRBV6-1
J: TRBJ2-4
size: -
D: TRBD2

CDR3: CAISEPGGLNTEAFF
DNA: TGTGCCATCAGTGAGCCGGGCGGGCTGAACACTGAAGCTTTCTTT
V: TRBV10-3
J: TRBJ1-1
size: -
D: -

CDR3: CASSPGLANDEQFF
DNA: TGTGCCAGCAGCCCGGGACTAGCGAACGATGAGCAGTTCTTC
V: TRBV11-2
J: TRBJ2-1
size: -
D: TRBD2

CDR3: CATRGVLRVKTNLDKETQYF
DNA: TGTGCCACACGGGGCGTGCTTAGGGTAAAAACCAACTTAGACAAAGAGACCCAGTACTTC
V: TRBV15
J: TRBJ2-5
size: -
D: -

CDR3: CASRRTSGNYEQYF
DNA: TGTGCCAGCAGACGGACTAGCGGGAACTACGAGCAGTACTTC
V: TRBV6-5
J: TRBJ2-7
size: -
D: TRBD2

CDR3: CASSRGGFTEAFF
DNA: TGTGCCAGCTCTCGTGGCGGCTTCACTGAAGCTTTCTTT
V: TRBV5-4
J: TRBJ1-1
size: -
D: -

CDR3: CATSKRFPYEQYF
DNA: TGTGCCACCAGCAAGCGGTTCCCCTACGAGCAGTACTTC
V: TRBV15
J: TRBJ2-7
size: -
D: -

CDR3: CARSFGTSAYNEQFF
DNA: TGTGCCAGAAGCTTTGGGACTAGCGCATACAATGAGCAGTTCTTC
V: TRBV5-3
J: TRBJ2-1
size: -
D: TRBD2

CDR3: CATSRGRTGSGNTIYF
DNA: TGTGCCACCAGCAGAGGGAGGACAGGCTCTGGAAACACCATATATTTT
V: TRBV15
J: TRBJ1-3
size: -
D: TRBD1

CDR3: CASSLLLYTEAFF
DNA: TGTGCCAGCAGCTTATTATTATATACTGAAGCTTTCTTT
V: TRBV7-8
J: TRBJ1-1
size: -
D: -

CDR3: CASSEGQETQYF
DNA: TGCGCCAGCAGCGAGGGGCAAGAGACCCAGTACTTC
V: TRBV5-1
J: TRBJ2-5
size: -
D: -

CDR3: CASSANRYNEQFF
DNA: TGTGCCAGCAGCGCAAACAGATACAATGAGCAGTTCTTC
V: TRBV11-2
J: TRBJ2-1
size: -
D: -

CDR3: CASSLDRGFETQYF
DNA: TGTGCCAGCTCGCTCGACAGGGGTTTTGAGACCCAGTACTTC
V: TRBV18
J: TRBJ2-5
size: -
D: TRBD1

CDR3: CASSTTSGGTDTQYF
DNA: TGTGCCAGCAGCACCACTAGCGGGGGCACAGATACGCAGTATTTT
V: TRBV7-9
J: TRBJ2-3
size: -
D: TRBD2

CDR3: CASSLGTLNTEAFF
DNA: TGTGCCAGCAGCCTCGGGACGTTGAACACTGAAGCTTTCTTT
V: TRBV7-8
J: TRBJ1-1
size: once
D: -

CDR3: CASSLGEGANYGYTF
DNA: TGTGCCAGCAGCTTAGGGGAAGGTGCTAACTATGGCTACACCTTC
V: TRBV11-2
J: TRBJ1-2
size: -
D: -

CDR3: CASSWSIRQQRRYEQYF
DNA: TGTGCCAGCAGCTGGAGCATAAGGCAACAGCGGAGGTACGAGCAGTACTTC
V: TRBV5-8
J: TRBJ2-7
size: -
D: -

CDR3: CASTAGPRAVFEQFF
DNA: TGTGCCAGCACAGCGGGACCTAGAGCCGTTTTCGAGCAGTTCTTC
V: TRBV27
J: TRBJ2-1
size: -
D: TRBD2

CDR3: CSAEGPSLGGTNYGYTF
DNA: TGCAGCGCTGAAGGCCCCTCCCTCGGGGGGACTAACTATGGCTACACCTTC
V: TRBV29-1
J: TRBJ1-2
size: -
D: -

CDR3: CASSRDGIYEQYF
DNA: TGTGCCAGCAGCCGGGACGGAATCTACGAGCAGTACTTC
V: TRBV14
J: TRBJ2-7
size: once
D: -

CDR3: CASIRSTANSYEQYF
DNA: TGTGCCAGCATCCGTTCGACAGCAAACTCCTACGAGCAGTACTTC
V: TRBV28
J: TRBJ2-7
size: -
D: -

CDR3: CAWSYPWLAGIADTQYF
DNA: TGTGCCTGGAGTTACCCCTGGCTAGCGGGAATCGCAGATACGCAGTATTTT
V: TRBV30
J: TRBJ2-3
size: -
D: TRBD2

CDR3: CAWSWTSDTQYF
DNA: TGTGCCTGGAGTTGGACTAGTGATACGCAGTATTTT
V: TRBV30
J: TRBJ2-3
size: -
D: TRBD2